This T cell receptor beta chain was captured in a study of shared clonotypes between healthy human individuals. Across the study: CD8 memory received one plate per donor, CD8 naive two, CD4 memory three and CD4 naive three.

Overall study findings and caveats: Blood alone was sampled, and tissue repertoires likely differ.

Execution of the assay was at deep level. Only in-frame clones appear in the TCRdb table, and some are missing; sequencing was by immunoSEQ multiplex PCR. Among about 2 million clones, over 85% were seen once, and the ten largest hold 0.13%. Concerning this clone: No antigen is known for it. The identical CDR3 is also encoded by other nucleotide sequences in the sample.

Germline values: CDR1 MNHNY, CDR2 SVGAGI (reference sequence). The CDR3 spans 14 residues. The V end lost 6 bases, the J end lost 2 bases, and 10 bases lay between the germline ends. The sequence derives from a man between 18 and 35 years old in good health. The specimen was naive CD4+ T cells sorted from blood. Described subset: CD45RA+ positively selected. The chain employs TRBV6-6 and TRBJ2-2; D might be TRBD1 (5 bases). Here the CDR3 reads CASRSTANTGELFF. The CDR3 DNA reads TGTGCCAGCAGATCGACAGCTAACACCGGGGAGCTGTTTTTT.